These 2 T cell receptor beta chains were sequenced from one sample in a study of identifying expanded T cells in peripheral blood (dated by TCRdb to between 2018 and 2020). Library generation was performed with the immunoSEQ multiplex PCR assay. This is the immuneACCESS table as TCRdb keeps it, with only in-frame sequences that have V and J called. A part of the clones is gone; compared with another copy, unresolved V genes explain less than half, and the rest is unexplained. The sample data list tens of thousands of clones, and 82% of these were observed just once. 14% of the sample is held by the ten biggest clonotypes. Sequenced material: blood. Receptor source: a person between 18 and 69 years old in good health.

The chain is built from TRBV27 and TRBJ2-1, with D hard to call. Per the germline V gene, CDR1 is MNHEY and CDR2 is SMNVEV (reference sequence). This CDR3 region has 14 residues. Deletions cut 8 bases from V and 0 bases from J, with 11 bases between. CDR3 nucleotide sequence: TGTGCCAGCGGTAGACCCAACTCCTACAATGAGCAGTTCTTC. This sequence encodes CASGRPNSYNEQFF.

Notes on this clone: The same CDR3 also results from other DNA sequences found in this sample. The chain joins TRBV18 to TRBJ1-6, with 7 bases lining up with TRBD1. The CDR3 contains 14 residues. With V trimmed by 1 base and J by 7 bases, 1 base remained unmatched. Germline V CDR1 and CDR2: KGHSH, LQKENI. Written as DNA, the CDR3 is TGTGCCAGCTCACCACAGGGGGCAAATTCACCCCTCCACTTT. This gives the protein CASSPQGANSPLHF.